This T cell receptor (beta chain) was documented in a study of cytomegalovirus exposure and HLA in healthy donors. On the study more broadly: In an early release, HLA-typed donors contributed 80 million to 95 million unique TCR sequences.

Researchers ran the PCR with 60 Vbeta and 13 Jbeta primers. Produced via immunoSEQ multiplex PCR; TCRdb's table is partial and in-frame only. Of roughly 200,000 clones in the sample, more than 85% were seen once. The ends lost 5 bases at V and 3 bases at J; junction bases unmatched: 5. CDR3 length equals 14 residues. The V gene's germline CDR1 is LNHNV and CDR2 YYDKDF (reference sequence). The chain combines TRBV15 with TRBJ2-7; 9 bases are a match to TRBD1. The sequenced material came from PBMCs. The TCR sequence derives from a woman in her late teens or twenties in good health and CMV-seronegative. CDR3 in amino acids: CATSPRQGVYEQYF. CDR3 DNA sequence: TGTGCCACCAGCCCGCGACAGGGGGTCTACGAGCAGTACTTC.